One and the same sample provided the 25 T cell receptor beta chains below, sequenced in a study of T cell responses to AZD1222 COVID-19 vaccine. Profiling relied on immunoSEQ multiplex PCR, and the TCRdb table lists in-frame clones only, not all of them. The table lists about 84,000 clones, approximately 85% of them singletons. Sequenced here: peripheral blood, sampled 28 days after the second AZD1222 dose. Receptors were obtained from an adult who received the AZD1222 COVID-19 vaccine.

The DNA for the CDR3 is TGTGCCAGCAGCTTAGCCACCTACAATGAGCAGTTCTTC. Translation gives CASSLATYNEQFF. This chain uses TRBV7-2 with TRBJ2-1; D is uncertain. There are 13 residues in the CDR3. Trimming removed 0 bases at V and 2 bases at J, with 2 bases between. CDR1 is SGHTA and CDR2 is FQGNSA in the germline V gene.

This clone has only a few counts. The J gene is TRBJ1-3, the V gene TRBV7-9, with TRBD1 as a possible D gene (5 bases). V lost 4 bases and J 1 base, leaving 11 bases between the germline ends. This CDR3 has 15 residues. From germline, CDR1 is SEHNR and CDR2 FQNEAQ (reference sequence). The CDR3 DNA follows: TGTGCCAGCAGCTCTCGGGGGGTGTCTGGAAACACCATATATTTT. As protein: CASSSRGVSGNTIYF.

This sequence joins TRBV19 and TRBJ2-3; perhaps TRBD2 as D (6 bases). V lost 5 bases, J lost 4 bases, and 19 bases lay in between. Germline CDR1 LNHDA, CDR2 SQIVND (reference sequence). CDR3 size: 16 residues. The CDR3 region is CASSERTVGLADTQYF. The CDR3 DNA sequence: TGTGCCAGTAGTGAAAGGACTGTGGGACTGGCAGATACGCAGTATTTT.

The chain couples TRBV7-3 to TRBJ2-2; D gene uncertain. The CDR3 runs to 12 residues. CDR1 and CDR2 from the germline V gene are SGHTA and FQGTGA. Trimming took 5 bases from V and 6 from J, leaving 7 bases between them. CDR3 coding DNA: TGTGCCAGCAGCCCGGTGGCCGGGGAGCTGTTTTTT. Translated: CASSPVAGELFF.

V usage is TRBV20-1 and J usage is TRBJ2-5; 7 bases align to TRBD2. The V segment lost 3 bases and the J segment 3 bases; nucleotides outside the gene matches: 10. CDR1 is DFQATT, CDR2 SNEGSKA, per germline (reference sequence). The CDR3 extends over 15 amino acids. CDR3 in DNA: TGCAGTGCTAGTAAGGCTAGCGGTCCAGAAGAGACCCAGTACTTC. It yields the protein CSASKASGPEETQYF.

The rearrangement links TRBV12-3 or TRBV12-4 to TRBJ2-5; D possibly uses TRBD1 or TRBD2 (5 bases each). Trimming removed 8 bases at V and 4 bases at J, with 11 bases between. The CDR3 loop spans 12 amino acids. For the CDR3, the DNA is TGTGCCAGCGGGGGAGCTGGAGAGACCCAGTACTTC. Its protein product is CASGGAGETQYF.

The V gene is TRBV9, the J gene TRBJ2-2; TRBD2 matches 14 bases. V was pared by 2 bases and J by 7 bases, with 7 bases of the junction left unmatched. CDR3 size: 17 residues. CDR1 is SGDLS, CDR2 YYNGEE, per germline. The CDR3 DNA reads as TGTGCCAGCAGCGTGGGGACTAGCGGGAGTGGGGGCGGGGAGCTGTTTTTT. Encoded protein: CASSVGTSGSGGGELFF.

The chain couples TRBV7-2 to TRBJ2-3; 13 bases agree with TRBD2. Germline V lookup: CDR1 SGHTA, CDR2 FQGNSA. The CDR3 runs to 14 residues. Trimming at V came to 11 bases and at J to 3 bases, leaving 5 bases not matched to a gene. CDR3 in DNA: TGTGCCTCTGGGACTAGCGGGGCGACAGATACGCAGTATTTT. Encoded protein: CASGTSGATDTQYF.

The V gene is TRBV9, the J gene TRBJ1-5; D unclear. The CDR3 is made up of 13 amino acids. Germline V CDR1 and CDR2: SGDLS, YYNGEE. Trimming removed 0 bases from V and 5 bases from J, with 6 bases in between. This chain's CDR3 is CASSVDWDQPQHF. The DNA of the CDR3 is TGTGCCAGCAGCGTAGATTGGGATCAGCCCCAGCATTTT. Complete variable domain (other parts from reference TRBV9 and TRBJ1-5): DSGVTQTPKHLITATGQRVTLRCSPRSGDLSVYWYQQSLDQGLQFLIQYYNGEERAKGNILERFSAQQFPDLHSELNLSSLELGDSALYFCASSVDWDQPQHFGDGTRLSIL.

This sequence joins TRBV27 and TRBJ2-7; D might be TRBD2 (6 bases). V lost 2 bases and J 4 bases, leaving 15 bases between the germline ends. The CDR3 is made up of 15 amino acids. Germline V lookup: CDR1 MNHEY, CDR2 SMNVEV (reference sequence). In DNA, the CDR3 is TGTGCCAGCAGTTTACAGCCGGGAGACGCGTACGAGCAGTACTTC. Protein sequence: CASSLQPGDAYEQYF.

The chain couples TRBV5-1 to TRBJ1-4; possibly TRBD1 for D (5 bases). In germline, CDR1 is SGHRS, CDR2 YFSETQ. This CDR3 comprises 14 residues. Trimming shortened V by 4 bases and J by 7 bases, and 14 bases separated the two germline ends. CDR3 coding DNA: TGCGCCAGCAGCACCGCATTTGGGGGTGAAAAACTGTTTTTT. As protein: CASSTAFGGEKLFF.

CDR3 nucleotides: TGTGCCAGCAGCTCGGGACTAGCGGGAGGCCTATTACCCTACAATGAGCAGTTCTTC. It is translated as CASSSGLAGGLLPYNEQFF. The rearrangement joins TRBV7-3 to TRBJ2-1; TRBD2 agrees at 15 bases. The junction had 9 bases not matched to a gene; V was cut back by 4 bases and J by 2 bases. The CDR3 covers 19 residues. Germline CDR1 is SGHTA and CDR2 is FQGTGA.

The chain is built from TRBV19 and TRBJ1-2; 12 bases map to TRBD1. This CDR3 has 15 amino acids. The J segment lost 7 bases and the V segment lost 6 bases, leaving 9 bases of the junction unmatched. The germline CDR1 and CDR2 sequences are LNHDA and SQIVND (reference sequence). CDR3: CASRPPGQGAAGYTF. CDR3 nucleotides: TGTGCCAGTAGACCTCCGGGACAGGGGGCTGCTGGCTACACCTTC.

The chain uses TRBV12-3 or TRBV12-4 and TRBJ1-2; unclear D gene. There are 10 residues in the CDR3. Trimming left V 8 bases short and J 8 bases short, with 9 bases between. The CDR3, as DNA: TGTGCCAGCGGGGAAGGGGGCTACACCTTC. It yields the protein CASGEGGYTF.

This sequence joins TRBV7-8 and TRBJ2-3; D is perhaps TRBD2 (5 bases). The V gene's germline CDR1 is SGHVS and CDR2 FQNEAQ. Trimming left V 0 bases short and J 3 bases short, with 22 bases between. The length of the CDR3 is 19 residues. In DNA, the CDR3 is TGTGCCAGCAGCTTAGCGGGGTATCGGCGGGTGAGCTCGACAGATACGCAGTATTTT. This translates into CASSLAGYRRVSSTDTQYF.

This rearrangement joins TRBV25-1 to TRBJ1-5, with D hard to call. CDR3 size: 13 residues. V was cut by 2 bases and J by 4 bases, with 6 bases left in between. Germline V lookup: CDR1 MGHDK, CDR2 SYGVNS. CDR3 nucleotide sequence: TGTGCCAGCAGTGAACTCGCGAATCAGCCCCAGCATTTT. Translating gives CASSELANQPQHF.

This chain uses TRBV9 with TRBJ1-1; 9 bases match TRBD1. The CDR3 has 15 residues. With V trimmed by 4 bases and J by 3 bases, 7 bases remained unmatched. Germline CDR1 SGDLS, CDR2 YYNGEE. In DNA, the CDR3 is TGTGCCAGCAGCCCATACAGGGGGCTGGACACTGAAGCTTTCTTT. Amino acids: CASSPYRGLDTEAFF.

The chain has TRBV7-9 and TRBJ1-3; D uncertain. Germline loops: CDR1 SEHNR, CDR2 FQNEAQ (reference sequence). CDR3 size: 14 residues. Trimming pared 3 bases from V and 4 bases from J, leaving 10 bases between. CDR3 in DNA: TGTGCCAGCAGCTTCGACCTTGGGGGAAACACCATATATTTT. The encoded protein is CASSFDLGGNTIYF.

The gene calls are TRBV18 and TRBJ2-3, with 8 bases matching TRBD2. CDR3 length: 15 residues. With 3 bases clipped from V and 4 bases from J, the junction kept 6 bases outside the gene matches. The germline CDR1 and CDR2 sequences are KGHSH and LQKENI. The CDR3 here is CASSPSGGGSDTQYF. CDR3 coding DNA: TGTGCCAGCTCACCGAGCGGGGGAGGTTCAGATACGCAGTATTTT.

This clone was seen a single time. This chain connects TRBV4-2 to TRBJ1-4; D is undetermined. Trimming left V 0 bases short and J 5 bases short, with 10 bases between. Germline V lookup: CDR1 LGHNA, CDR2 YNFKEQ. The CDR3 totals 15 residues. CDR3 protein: CASSQDPFGNEKLFF. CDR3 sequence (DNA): TGTGCCAGCAGCCAAGATCCGTTCGGGAATGAAAAACTGTTTTTT.

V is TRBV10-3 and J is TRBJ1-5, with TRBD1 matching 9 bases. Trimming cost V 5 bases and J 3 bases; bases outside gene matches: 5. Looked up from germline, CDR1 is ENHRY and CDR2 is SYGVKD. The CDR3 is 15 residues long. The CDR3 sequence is CAISPGQGDNQPQHF. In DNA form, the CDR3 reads TGTGCCATCAGTCCGGGACAGGGCGACAATCAGCCCCAGCATTTT.

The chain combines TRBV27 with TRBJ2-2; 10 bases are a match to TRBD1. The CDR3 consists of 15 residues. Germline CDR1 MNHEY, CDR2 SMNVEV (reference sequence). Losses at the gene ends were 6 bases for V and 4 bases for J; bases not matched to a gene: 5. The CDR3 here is CASRGQGRSTGELFF. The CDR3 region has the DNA TGTGCCAGCAGGGGACAGGGGAGGAGCACCGGGGAGCTGTTTTTT.

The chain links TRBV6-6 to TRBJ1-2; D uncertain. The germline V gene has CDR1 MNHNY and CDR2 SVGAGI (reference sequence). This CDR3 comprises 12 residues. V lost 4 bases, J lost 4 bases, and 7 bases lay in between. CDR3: CASSLEGYGYTF. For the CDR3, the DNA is TGTGCCAGCAGTTTAGAGGGCTATGGCTACACCTTC.

This chain's CDR3 is CAVDRRAPADGYTF. The CDR3, as DNA: TGTGCCGTGGACCGAAGAGCCCCTGCGGATGGCTACACCTTC. The V gene is TRBV6-5, the J gene TRBJ1-2, with no clear D. CDR1 and CDR2 from the germline V gene are MNHEY and SVGAGI. Trimming removed 11 bases from V and 6 bases from J, with 22 bases in between. The CDR3 extends over 14 amino acids.

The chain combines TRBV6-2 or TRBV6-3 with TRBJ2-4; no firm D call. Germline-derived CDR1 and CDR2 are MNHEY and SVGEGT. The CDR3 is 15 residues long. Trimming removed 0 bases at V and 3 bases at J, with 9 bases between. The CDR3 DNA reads TGTGCCAGCAGTTACTCGTGGGATTACAAAAACATTCAGTACTTC. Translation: CASSYSWDYKNIQYF.